This T cell receptor beta chain was retrieved from a study of tumor-infiltrating lymphocytes in primary liver carcinoma. Across the study: Staged T1-T3 N0M0, the tumors had sizes that ranged from roughly 4.2 to 10 cm across. Study results and caveats: Tumor-blood pairs (like tumor-adjacent pairs) overlapped less than tumor region pairs did. Tumor top-250-clone fractions significantly exceeded those of blood (p = 0.039).

A primer matching the constant region was used to make TCR beta cDNA from approximately 0.45 ug of total RNA. Slightly modified ARM-PCR with three nested multiplex PCR rounds yielded TCR beta libraries. With TRBV1-TRBV30 forward primers and a C-beta reverse primer, the first two PCR rounds were run for approximately 10 cycles each. MiXCR was run by TCRdb on the multiplex PCR reads, yielding one entry per CDR3 protein. The sample consists of tens of thousands of distinct CDR3 sequences, around 77% of them appearing once. Germline CDR1 SGHNT, CDR2 YENEEA. V shed 2 bases and J shed 0 bases, with 5 bases lying between them. CDR3 length: 14 amino acids. The sample holds one count of this clonotype. Its antigen remains unknown. Joint extraction of RNA and DNA used roughly 20-33 mg of bulk tissue that was unsorted. Enrolled patients were chronically infected with HBV and treatment-naive.

What was sequenced was liver tumor tissue from sampling region 5. The sample's subset: tumor region T5, tumor centre. This receptor was taken from a man in his forties with primary liver carcinoma and hepatitis B virus infection. The chain uses TRBV11-3 and TRBJ2-1; D gene unclear. CDR3 sequence reads: CASSLQSSYNEQFF. The CDR3 DNA reads as TGTGCCAGCAGCTTACAGAGCTCCTACAATGAGCAGTTCTTC.